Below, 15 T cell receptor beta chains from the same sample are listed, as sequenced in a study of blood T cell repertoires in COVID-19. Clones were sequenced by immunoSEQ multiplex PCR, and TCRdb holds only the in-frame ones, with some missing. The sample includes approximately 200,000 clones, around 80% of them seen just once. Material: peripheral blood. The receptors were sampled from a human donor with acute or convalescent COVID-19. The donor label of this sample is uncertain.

CDR3 region: CASSSDRWTGLNQPQHF. In DNA form, the CDR3 reads TGTGCCAGTAGTAGCGACAGGTGGACCGGGTTGAATCAGCCCCAGCATTTT. The V and J genes are TRBV19 and TRBJ1-5, with D possibly TRBD1 on 6 matching bases. The germline V gene has CDR1 LNHDA and CDR2 SQIVND (reference sequence). Trimming removed 4 bases from V and 4 bases from J, with 20 bases in between. The CDR3 consists of 17 residues.

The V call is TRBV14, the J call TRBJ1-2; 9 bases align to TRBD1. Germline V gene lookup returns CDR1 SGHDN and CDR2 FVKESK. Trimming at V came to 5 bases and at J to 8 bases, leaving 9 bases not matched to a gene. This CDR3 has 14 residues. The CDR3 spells CASSKADRGGGYTF. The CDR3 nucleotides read TGTGCCAGCAGCAAAGCGGACAGGGGAGGCGGCTACACCTTC.

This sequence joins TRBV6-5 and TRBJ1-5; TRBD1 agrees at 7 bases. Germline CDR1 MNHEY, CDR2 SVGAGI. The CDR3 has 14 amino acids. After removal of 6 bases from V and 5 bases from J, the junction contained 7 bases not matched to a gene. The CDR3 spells CASRPGQDHQPQHF. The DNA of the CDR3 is TGTGCCAGCAGGCCCGGACAGGACCATCAGCCCCAGCATTTT.

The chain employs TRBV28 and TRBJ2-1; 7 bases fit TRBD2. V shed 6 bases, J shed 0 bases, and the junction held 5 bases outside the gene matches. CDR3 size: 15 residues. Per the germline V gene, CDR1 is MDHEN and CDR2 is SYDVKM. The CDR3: CASRGGRSSYNEQFF. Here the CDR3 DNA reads TGTGCCAGCAGGGGGGGGAGGAGCTCCTACAATGAGCAGTTCTTC.

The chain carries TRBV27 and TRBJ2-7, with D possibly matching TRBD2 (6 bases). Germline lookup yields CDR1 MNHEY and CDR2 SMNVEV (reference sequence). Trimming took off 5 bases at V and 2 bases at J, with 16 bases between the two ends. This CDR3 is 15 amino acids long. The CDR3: CASSPTRDSPYEQYF. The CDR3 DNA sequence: TGTGCCAGCAGTCCCACCCGGGACTCTCCCTACGAGCAGTACTTC.

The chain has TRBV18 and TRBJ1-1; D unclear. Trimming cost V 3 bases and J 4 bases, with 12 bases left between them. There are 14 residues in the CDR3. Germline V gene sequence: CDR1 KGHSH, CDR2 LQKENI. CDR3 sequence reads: CASSPRLSVTEAFF. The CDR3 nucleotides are TGTGCCAGCTCACCCCGTTTGTCCGTCACTGAAGCTTTCTTT.

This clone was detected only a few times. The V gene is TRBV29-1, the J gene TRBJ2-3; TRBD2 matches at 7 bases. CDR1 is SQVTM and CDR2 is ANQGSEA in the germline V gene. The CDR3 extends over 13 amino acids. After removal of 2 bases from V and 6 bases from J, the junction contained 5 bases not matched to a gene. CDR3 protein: CSVEMGGGDTQYF. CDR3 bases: TGCAGCGTTGAAATGGGGGGAGGGGATACGCAGTATTTT.

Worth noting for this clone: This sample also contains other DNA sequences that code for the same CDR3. In DNA form, the CDR3 reads TGTGCCAGCTCACCAACAGAAAACACTGAAGCTTTCTTT. It translates to CASSPTENTEAFF. V and J are TRBV18 and TRBJ1-1; D is uncertain. The CDR3 covers 13 residues. Germline V gene sequence: CDR1 KGHSH, CDR2 LQKENI. The V and J ends lost 2 bases and 2 bases respectively, with 6 bases between them. The full variable domain, completed using reference TRBV18 and TRBJ1-1, is NAGVMQNPRHLVRRRGQEARLRCSPMKGHSHVYWYRQLPEEGLKFMVYLQKENIIDESGMPKERFSAEFPKEGPSILRIQQVVRGDSAAYFCASSPTENTEAFFGQGTRLTVV.

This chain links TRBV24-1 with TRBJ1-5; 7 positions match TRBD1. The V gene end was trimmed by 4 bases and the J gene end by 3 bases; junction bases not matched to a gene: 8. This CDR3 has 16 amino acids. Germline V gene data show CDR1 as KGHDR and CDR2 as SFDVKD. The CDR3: CATSDPRQGPNQPQHF. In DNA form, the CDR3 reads TGTGCCACCAGTGACCCCCGACAGGGACCCAATCAGCCCCAGCATTTT.

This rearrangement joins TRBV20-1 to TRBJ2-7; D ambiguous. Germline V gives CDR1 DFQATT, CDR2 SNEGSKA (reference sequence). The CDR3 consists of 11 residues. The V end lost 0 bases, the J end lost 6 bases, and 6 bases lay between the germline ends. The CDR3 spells CSARDGREQYF. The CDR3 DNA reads TGCAGTGCTAGAGATGGCCGCGAGCAGTACTTC.

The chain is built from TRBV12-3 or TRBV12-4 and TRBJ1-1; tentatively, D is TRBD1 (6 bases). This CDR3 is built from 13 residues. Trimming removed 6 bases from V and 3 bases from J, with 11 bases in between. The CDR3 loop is CASSDRQDTEAFF. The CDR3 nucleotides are TGTGCCAGCAGCGACCGACAGGACACTGAAGCTTTCTTT.

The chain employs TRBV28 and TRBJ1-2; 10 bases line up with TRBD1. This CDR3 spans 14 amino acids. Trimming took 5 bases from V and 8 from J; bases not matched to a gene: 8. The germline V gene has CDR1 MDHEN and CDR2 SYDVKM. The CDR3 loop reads CASSPPGTGEGYTF. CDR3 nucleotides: TGTGCCAGCAGTCCTCCCGGGACAGGGGAAGGCTACACCTTC.

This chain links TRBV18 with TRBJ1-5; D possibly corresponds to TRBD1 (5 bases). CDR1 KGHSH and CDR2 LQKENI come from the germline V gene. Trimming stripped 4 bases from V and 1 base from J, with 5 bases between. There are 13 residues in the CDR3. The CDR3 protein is CASSQGSNQPQHF. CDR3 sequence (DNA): TGTGCCAGCTCACAGGGGAGCAATCAGCCCCAGCATTTT.

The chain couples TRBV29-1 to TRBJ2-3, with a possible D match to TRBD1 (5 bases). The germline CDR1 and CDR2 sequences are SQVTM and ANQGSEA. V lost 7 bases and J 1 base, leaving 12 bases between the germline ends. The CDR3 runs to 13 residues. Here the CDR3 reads CSGTPSGTDTQYF. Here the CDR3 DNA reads TGCAGCGGGACACCCTCCGGCACAGATACGCAGTATTTT.

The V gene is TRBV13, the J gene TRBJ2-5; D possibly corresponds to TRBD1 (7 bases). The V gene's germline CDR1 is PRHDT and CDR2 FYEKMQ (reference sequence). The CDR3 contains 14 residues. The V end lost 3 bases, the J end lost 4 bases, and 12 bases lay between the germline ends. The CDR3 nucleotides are TGTGCCAGCAGCTTTTACAGGGGAGGAGAGACCCAGTACTTC. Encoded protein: CASSFYRGGETQYF.